A selection of T cell receptor beta chains follows, all from one sample in a study of CD8 T cells in Susac syndrome. One entry per CDR3 protein, called by TCRdb with MiXCR from the immunoSEQ multiplex PCR reads. The table records just over 150,000 distinct CDR3 sequences, approximately 93% of them present only once. Sequenced: CD8+ T cells from PBMCs. Receptors were obtained from a human donor with multiple sclerosis. Each CDR3 is given with its conserved first and last residue. D genes are given only for firm matches. Size values are once, few and many counts, or a class for expanded clones, and some rows have none.

TRBV6-6	TRBJ2-2	NA	NA	TGTGCCAGCAGTTACTCTGGGGGGGAGCTGTTTTTT	CASSYSGGELFF
TRBV30	TRBJ1-2	NA	NA	TGTGCCTGGAGCCTGGGCGTCTATGGCTACACCTTC	CAWSLGVYGYTF
TRBV27	TRBJ2-1	NA	NA	TGTGCCAGCAGTTTAAAAGGCCCCGGCTACAATGAGCAGTTCTTC	CASSLKGPGYNEQFF
TRBV7-6	TRBJ2-3	NA	NA	TGTGCCAGCAGCTTATCGAGCGGACCCTTTAGCACAGATACGCAGTATTTT	CASSLSSGPFSTDTQYF
TRBV7-6	TRBJ2-1	NA	TRBD1	TGTGCCAGCAGCTTGGGGACAGGGGCCGGTAATGAGCAGTTCTTC	CASSLGTGAGNEQFF
TRBV6-5	TRBJ2-7	NA	NA	TGTGCCAGCAGTTACTCGAACAAGGGGGTCGAGCAGTACTTC	CASSYSNKGVEQYF
TRBV27	TRBJ1-1	NA	NA	TGTGCCAGCAGTTTCTCGAGGGGGGAAGTATACACTGAAGCTTTCTTT	CASSFSRGEVYTEAFF
TRBV7-8	TRBJ2-7	NA	NA	TGTGCCAGCAGCTTAGGACGGACAGGCCTCGGGGGGCAGTACTTC	CASSLGRTGLGGQYF
TRBV7-9	TRBJ1-4	once	NA	TGTGCCAGCAGCCCCACTCGAACTCCTCAACTGTTTTTT	CASSPTRTPQLFF
TRBV2	TRBJ2-3	NA	NA	TGTGCCAGCAGTGAGGGTGGGTCGTCCACAGATACGCAGTATTTT	CASSEGGSSTDTQYF
TRBV4-1	TRBJ1-2	NA	NA	TGCGCCAGCAGCCAGTACCAGGGAGGGTCATATGGCTACACCTTC	CASSQYQGGSYGYTF
TRBV7-9	TRBJ1-1	once	NA	TGTGCCAGCAGCCCCCCGGTGGACACTGAAGCTTTCTTT	CASSPPVDTEAFF
TRBV3-1	TRBJ2-7	NA	NA	TGTGCCAGCAGCCAAGATCCGGGACGCAGGGGCGAGCAGTACTTC	CASSQDPGRRGEQYF